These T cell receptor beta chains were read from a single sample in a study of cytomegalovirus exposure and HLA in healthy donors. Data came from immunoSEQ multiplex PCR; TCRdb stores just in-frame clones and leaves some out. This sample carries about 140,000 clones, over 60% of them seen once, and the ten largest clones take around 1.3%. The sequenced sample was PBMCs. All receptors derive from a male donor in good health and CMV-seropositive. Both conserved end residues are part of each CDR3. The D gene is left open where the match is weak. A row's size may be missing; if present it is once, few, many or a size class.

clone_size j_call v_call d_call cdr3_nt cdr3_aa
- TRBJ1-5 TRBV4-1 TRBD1 TGCGCCAGCAGCCAAGATCTGGGACAGGGCAATCAGCCCCAGCATTTT CASSQDLGQGNQPQHF
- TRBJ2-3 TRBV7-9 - TGTGCCAGCAGCTTCGCAGATACGCAGTATTTT CASSFADTQYF
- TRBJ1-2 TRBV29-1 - TGCAGCGTTGCGGCAGGTCGAGTTAACTATGGCTACACCTTC CSVAAGRVNYGYTF
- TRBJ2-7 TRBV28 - TGTGCCAGCAGTTTATTCCGGGAGAGCCCCTACGAGCAGTACTTC CASSLFRESPYEQYF
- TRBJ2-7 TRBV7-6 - TGTGCCAGCAGCTTGGACAGAACCTACGAGCAGTACTTC CASSLDRTYEQYF
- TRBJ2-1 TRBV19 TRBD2 TGTGCCAGTAGTATTAGCGGGAGGTCCTACAATGAGCAGTTCTTC CASSISGRSYNEQFF
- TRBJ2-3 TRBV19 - TGTGCCAGTAGTATGTCTTGGGGGCTCACAGATACGCAGTATTTT CASSMSWGLTDTQYF
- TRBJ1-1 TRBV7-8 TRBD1 TGTGCCAGCAGCTTGGGACAGGGTTTAACTGAAGCTTTCTTT CASSLGQGLTEAFF
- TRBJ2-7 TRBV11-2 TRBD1 TGTGCCAGCAGCACCACCGACCGGGACAGACCCTACGAGCAGTACTTC CASSTTDRDRPYEQYF
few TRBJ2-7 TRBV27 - TGTGCCAGCAGTTTTTCAGGGCCGCGCACCGTCTACGAGCAGTACTTC CASSFSGPRTVYEQYF
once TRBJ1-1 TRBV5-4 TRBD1 TGTGCCAGCAGCCCAGGACAGGGGGCGATGAACACTGAAGCTTTCTTT CASSPGQGAMNTEAFF
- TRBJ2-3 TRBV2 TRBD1 TGTGCCAGCAAAACCCAGGGGGAAACGCAGTATTTT CASKTQGETQYF
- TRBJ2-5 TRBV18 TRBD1 TGTGCCAGCTCGCCGGACAGGAGAGAGACCCAGTACTTC CASSPDRRETQYF
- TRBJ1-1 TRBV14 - TGTGCCAGCAGCTCGCGAAAGTCGGGCACTGAAGCTTTCTTT CASSSRKSGTEAFF
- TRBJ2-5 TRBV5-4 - TGTGCCAGCAGCCAATTGGGGCGTCAAGAGACCCAGTACTTC CASSQLGRQETQYF
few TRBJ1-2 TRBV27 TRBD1 TGTGCCAGCAGTTTTCTGGGGAGCAGGGGGGAAGCTAACTATGGCTACACCTTC CASSFLGSRGEANYGYTF
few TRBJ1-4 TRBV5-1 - TGCGCCAGCAGCCTCAGGGCAACTAATGAAAAACTGTTTTTT CASSLRATNEKLFF
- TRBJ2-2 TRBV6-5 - TGTGCCAGCAGTTTCCGGGCCGTTGGAGGCGGGGAGCTGTTTTTT CASSFRAVGGGELFF
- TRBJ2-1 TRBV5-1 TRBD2 TGCGCCAGCAGTTTACTAGCGTCTCACAATGAGCAGTTCTTC CASSLLASHNEQFF
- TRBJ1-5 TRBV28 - TGTGCCAGCAGACGGGCCGCGGGTGCTCAGCCCCAGCATTTT CASRRAAGAQPQHF
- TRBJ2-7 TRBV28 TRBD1 TGTGCCAGCAACGACAGGGAAACCGAGCAGTACTTC CASNDRETEQYF
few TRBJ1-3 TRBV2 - TGTGCCAGCAGTGAGGGGGGTTCTGGAAACACCATATATTTT CASSEGGSGNTIYF
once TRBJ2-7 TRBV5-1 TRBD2 TGCGCCAGCAGCACCACCGGGACTAGCGGAACCTACGAGCAGTACTTC CASSTTGTSGTYEQYF
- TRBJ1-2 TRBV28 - TGTGCCAGCAGTTTTTCTATCAAACACAGGGCCTATGGCTACACCTTC CASSFSIKHRAYGYTF
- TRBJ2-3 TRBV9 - TGTGCCAGCAGCGTAGGTGGCCCATATGTAGATACGCAGTATTTT CASSVGGPYVDTQYF
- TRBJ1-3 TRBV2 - TGTGCCAGCAGTATCCAGGGGTCTGGAAACACCATATATTTT CASSIQGSGNTIYF
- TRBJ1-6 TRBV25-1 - TGTGCCAGCAGTGAATGGGGTAGGGGAAATTCACCCCTCCACTTT CASSEWGRGNSPLHF
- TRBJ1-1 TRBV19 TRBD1 TGTGCCAGTAGTACCCGACAGGGGGCTGGGACTGAAGCTTTCTTT CASSTRQGAGTEAFF